The 21 T cell receptor beta chains presented below share a single source sample, sequenced in a study of blood T cell repertoires in COVID-19. Sequenced by immunoSEQ multiplex PCR; TCRdb stores in-frame clones only, minus some. The repertoire holds 150,000 to 180,000 clones, with under 95% as singletons. Sequenced sample: peripheral blood. The receptors derive from a man aged 50 to 59 with acute or convalescent COVID-19.

The genes are TRBV10-3 and TRBJ2-7, with 8 bases lining up with TRBD2. The CDR3 has 13 residues. Germline lookup yields CDR1 ENHRY and CDR2 SYGVKD. The ends lost 10 bases at V and 3 bases at J; junction bases unmatched: 8. The CDR3 DNA is TGTGCCACCGGAGGGAGCGGGAGCTACGAGCAGTACTTC. Translation gives CATGGSGSYEQYF.

This clone was detected a few times. The V gene is TRBV28, the J gene TRBJ1-5; 9 bases align to TRBD1. With V trimmed by 5 bases and J by 2 bases, 7 bases remained unmatched. The CDR3 covers 16 residues. The germline CDR1 and CDR2 sequences are MDHEN and SYDVKM. The CDR3 DNA reads as TGTGCCAGCAGTGTGATTCGGACAGGGGGCAATCAGCCCCAGCATTTT. This encodes CASSVIRTGGNQPQHF.

The chain uses TRBV30 and TRBJ1-6; D gene uncertain. The CDR3 spans 14 residues. From germline, CDR1 is GTSNPN and CDR2 SVGIG (reference sequence). V shed 2 bases and J shed 5 bases, with 10 bases lying between them. DNA of the CDR3: TGTGCCTGGAGTAGCCCGGTGAATAATTCACCCCTCCACTTT. As protein: CAWSSPVNNSPLHF.

This rearrangement joins TRBV6-5 to TRBJ1-5; maybe TRBD1 (6 bases). Germline V CDR1 and CDR2: MNHEY, SVGAGI. Trimming cost V 4 bases and J 4 bases, with 14 bases left between them. The CDR3 contains 15 residues. DNA for the CDR3: TGTGCCAGCAGTTCCTCCGGGACATTAAATCAGCCCCAGCATTTT. Translating it yields CASSSSGTLNQPQHF.

The V and J genes are TRBV27 and TRBJ1-4; D not resolved. CDR1 is MNHEY and CDR2 is SMNVEV in the germline V gene (reference sequence). The V gene lost 8 bases and the J gene lost 0 bases, with 13 bases spanning the gap. CDR3 length: 15 residues. CDR3 loop: CASAAAIATNEKLFF. DNA of the CDR3: TGTGCCAGCGCCGCCGCGATTGCAACTAATGAAAAACTGTTTTTT.

The gene calls are TRBV10-3 and TRBJ2-3; D gene unclear. From germline, CDR1 is ENHRY and CDR2 SYGVKD. V was clipped by 0 bases and J by 9 bases, with 4 bases between them. The CDR3 runs 11 residues. The CDR3, as DNA: TGTGCCATCAGTGAGTCGTTAACGCAGTATTTT. It codes for CAISESLTQYF.

The V gene is TRBV21-1, the J gene TRBJ2-7; the table assigns TRBD2, which was not confirmed against the DNA. TRBV21-1 is annotated as a pseudogene. This CDR3 has 14 residues. The DNA of the CDR3 is TGTGCCAGCAGCAACGCCCTTCTAGGCAAGTCCCAGTACGTC. Translating it yields CASSNALLGKSQYV.

The chain employs TRBV7-4 and TRBJ1-6; possibly TRBD1 for D (5 bases). The germline V and J ends were trimmed by 2 bases and 2 bases, with 25 bases remaining between them. This CDR3 is built from 21 residues. CDR1 and CDR2 from the germline V gene are SGHVT and SQSDAQ. CDR3 nucleotide sequence: TGTGCCAGCAGCTTAAGGGGCCAGCTCATCGTGAGGATCGCCTATAATTCACCCCTCCACTTT. Amino acids: CASSLRGQLIVRIAYNSPLHF.

This chain joins TRBV7-2 and TRBJ1-3, with D perhaps TRBD1 (5 bases). The CDR3 extends over 16 amino acids. In germline, CDR1 is SGHTA, CDR2 FQGNSA. V shed 1 base and J shed 4 bases, with 14 bases lying between them. The DNA of the CDR3 is TGTGCCAGCAGCTTAGAGGGGCCCGGCAGGGGAAACACCATATATTTT. This translates into CASSLEGPGRGNTIYF.

The chain employs TRBV27 and TRBJ2-2; D call uncertain. V shed 0 bases and J shed 1 base, with 15 bases lying between them. The CDR3 loop spans 18 amino acids. Germline lookup yields CDR1 MNHEY and CDR2 SMNVEV (reference sequence). The CDR3 spells CASSLSSWWRLNTGELFF. Here the CDR3 DNA reads TGTGCCAGCAGTTTATCGTCCTGGTGGCGGCTGAACACCGGGGAGCTGTTTTTT.

This clone was found once. V usage is TRBV6-6 and J usage is TRBJ1-2, with D possibly TRBD1 on 6 matching bases. Germline CDR1 reads MNHNY; CDR2 reads SVGAGI (reference sequence). The ends were cut back, 4 bases at V and 2 bases at J, with 11 bases in the middle. CDR3 length: 14 residues. CDR3 in DNA: TGTGCCAGCAGTTTAACCCAGGGGAACTATGGCTACACCTTC. Encoded protein: CASSLTQGNYGYTF.

The CDR3 DNA is TGTGCCACCAGCGAAGGACAGGGCTCCTATAATTCACCCCTCCACTTT. The encoded protein is CATSEGQGSYNSPLHF. The chain joins TRBV15 to TRBJ1-6; 8 positions match TRBD1. Germline loops: CDR1 LNHNV, CDR2 YYDKDF (reference sequence). Trimming took 5 bases from V and 0 from J; bases not matched to a gene: 3. This CDR3 is built from 16 residues.

The rearrangement joins TRBV3-1 (or the pseudogene TRBV3-2) to TRBJ1-3; 7 positions agree with TRBD1. Germline V gives CDR1 LGHDT, CDR2 YNNKEL (reference sequence). V trimming: 2 bases; J trimming: 2 bases; junction bases outside the gene matches: 3. The CDR3 runs 15 residues. Here the CDR3 reads CASSQTGVPGNTIYF. In nucleotides, the CDR3 is TGTGCCAGCAGCCAAACAGGGGTTCCTGGAAACACCATATATTTT.

This clone has only a few counts. This CDR3 is also generated by other DNA sequences in the sample. The V call is TRBV28, the J call TRBJ1-5; 9 bases match TRBD1. V lost 5 bases to trimming and J lost 2 bases; unmatched junction nucleotides: 7. The CDR3 extends over 16 amino acids. In germline, CDR1 is MDHEN, CDR2 SYDVKM. The CDR3 is CASSPPRTGGNQPQHF. The CDR3 nucleotides read TGTGCCAGCAGTCCCCCCCGGACAGGGGGCAATCAGCCCCAGCATTTT.

The chain couples TRBV7-9 to TRBJ1-2; 7 bases fit TRBD1. There are 15 residues in the CDR3. The germline V gene encodes CDR1 SEHNR and CDR2 FQNEAQ (reference sequence). V shed 1 base, J shed 1 base, and the junction held 3 bases outside the gene matches. In DNA, the CDR3 is TGTGCCAGCAGCTTAGGACAGGGACTTAACTATGGCTACACCTTC. Protein sequence: CASSLGQGLNYGYTF.

The J gene is TRBJ2-1, the V gene TRBV24-1; D is unclear. Germline CDR1 is KGHDR and CDR2 is SFDVKD. Between the trimmed V and J ends, which lost 3 bases and 9 bases, there was a span of 8 bases. The CDR3 sequence is 12 residues long. The CDR3, as DNA: TGTGCCACCAGTGATCAGAAACCTGAGCAGTTCTTC. Translation: CATSDQKPEQFF.

The CDR3 nucleotides are TGTGCCAGCAGAAAGGGACTAGATGCCGGGGAGCTGTTTTTT. Translated: CASRKGLDAGELFF. This rearrangement joins TRBV27 to TRBJ2-2; 8 bases fit TRBD2. The CDR3 is 14 residues long. Germline V lookup: CDR1 MNHEY, CDR2 SMNVEV (reference sequence). The V gene end was trimmed by 6 bases and the J gene end by 6 bases; junction bases not matched to a gene: 6.

This clone was counted a few times. The rearrangement uses TRBV5-5 and TRBJ1-1; D is unclear. The germline V gene encodes CDR1 SGHKS and CDR2 YYEKEE (reference sequence). V gave up 0 bases and J gave up 1 base, with 13 bases separating them. The CDR3 extends over 16 amino acids. CDR3 in DNA: TGTGCCAGCAGCTTGGTTGTCTACTCGGGGAACACTGAAGCTTTCTTT. This gives the protein CASSLVVYSGNTEAFF.

A single count supports this clone. This chain links TRBV5-1 with TRBJ1-3; 7 nucleotides line up with TRBD1. CDR1 and CDR2 from the germline V gene are SGHRS and YFSETQ. This CDR3 spans 15 amino acids. The V gene end was trimmed by 5 bases and the J gene end by 4 bases; junction bases not matched to a gene: 9. The DNA for the CDR3 is TGCGCCAGCAGGTTCCCGGCCAGGGGGGGAAACACCATATATTTT. It codes for CASRFPARGGNTIYF.

This clone was observed once. J is TRBJ1-2 and V is TRBV10-3, with 10 positions matching TRBD1. The CDR3 has 15 amino acids. Per the germline V gene, CDR1 is ENHRY and CDR2 is SYGVKD. V shed 4 bases, J shed 2 bases, and the junction held 4 bases outside the gene matches. Here the CDR3 DNA reads TGTGCCATCAGTGCATTGGGACAGGGGAACTATGGCTACACCTTC. This translates into CAISALGQGNYGYTF.

V and J are TRBV7-2 and TRBJ2-7; 7 bases agree with TRBD1. Germline CDR1 is SGHTA and CDR2 is FQGNSA. Trimming cost V 1 base and J 3 bases; bases outside gene matches: 6. The CDR3 loop spans 15 amino acids. The CDR3: CASSLVGTEYYEQYF. The CDR3 coding sequence is TGTGCCAGCAGCTTAGTGGGGACAGAGTACTACGAGCAGTACTTC. Complete variable domain (other parts from reference TRBV7-2 and TRBJ2-7): GAGVSQSPSNKVTEKGKDVELRCDPISGHTALYWYRQSLGQGLEFLIYFQGNSAPDKSGLPSDRFSAERTGGSVSTLTIQRTQQEDSAVYLCASSLVGTEYYEQYFGPGTRLTVT.